A selection of T cell receptor beta chains follows, all from one sample in a study of blood T cell repertoires in COVID-19. Clones were read by immunoSEQ multiplex PCR, and TCRdb kept only the in-frame ones, dropping some. The sample records about 280,000 clones, approximately 90% being singletons. Sequencing used PBMCs or T cells enriched from blood (not recorded which). The receptors were sampled from a woman aged 60-70 years in a cohort exposed to, infected with or recovered from COVID-19 (not recorded which). CDR3s include the opening cysteine and the closing phenylalanine or tryptophan. D genes are given only for firm matches.

d_gene: .; v_gene: TRBV5-4; j_gene: TRBJ1-2; CDR3aa: CASSSDTFNYGYTF; CDR3nt: TGTGCCAGCAGCAGTGACACTTTTAACTATGGCTACACCTTC
d_gene: .; v_gene: TRBV5-1; j_gene: TRBJ1-6; CDR3aa: CASSFEAGRRSPLHF; CDR3nt: TGCGCCAGCAGCTTCGAGGCAGGGAGGCGTTCACCCCTCCACTTT
d_gene: .; v_gene: TRBV30; j_gene: TRBJ1-5; CDR3aa: CAWSSGSNQPQHF; CDR3nt: TGTGCCTGGAGTTCAGGAAGCAATCAGCCCCAGCATTTT
d_gene: .; v_gene: TRBV7-8; j_gene: TRBJ2-4; CDR3aa: CASSLRGGEAKNIQYF; CDR3nt: TGTGCCAGCAGCTTAAGGGGTGGAGAAGCCAAAAACATTCAGTACTTC
d_gene: .; v_gene: TRBV10-3; j_gene: TRBJ1-2; CDR3aa: CAITPGAANYGYTF; CDR3nt: TGTGCCATCACCCCAGGGGCAGCTAACTATGGCTACACCTTC
d_gene: TRBD1; v_gene: TRBV6-2/TRBV6-3; j_gene: TRBJ2-3; CDR3aa: CASSPWTGPSTDTQYF; CDR3nt: TGTGCCAGCAGCCCCTGGACAGGGCCTAGCACAGATACGCAGTATTTT
d_gene: TRBD2; v_gene: TRBV7-2; j_gene: TRBJ2-5; CDR3aa: CASSLGLAGGRETQYF; CDR3nt: TGTGCCAGCAGCTTAGGACTAGCGGGAGGGCGGGAGACCCAGTACTTC
d_gene: .; v_gene: TRBV5-1; j_gene: TRBJ1-2; CDR3aa: CASSLDLDYGYTF; CDR3nt: TGCGCCAGCAGCTTGGACTTAGACTATGGCTACACCTTC
d_gene: TRBD2; v_gene: TRBV15; j_gene: TRBJ2-1; CDR3aa: CATSSSLGLAGARNEQFF; CDR3nt: TGTGCCACCAGCAGTTCCCTCGGGCTAGCGGGAGCTAGGAATGAGCAGTTCTTC
d_gene: TRBD1; v_gene: TRBV2; j_gene: TRBJ1-6; CDR3aa: CASSQGQSNNSPLHF; CDR3nt: TGTGCCAGCAGTCAGGGACAGTCGAATAATTCACCCCTCCACTTT